Included here is one TCR beta chain sequence, with context. V was pared by 4 bases and J by 6 bases, with 11 bases of the junction left unmatched. Germline lookup yields CDR1 MNHEY and CDR2 SVGAGI. There are 15 residues in the CDR3. The data are from a study of cytomegalovirus exposure and HLA in healthy donors. The PCR contained 60 Vbeta and 13 Jbeta primers. Measured with immunoSEQ multiplex PCR; TCRdb has only the in-frame clones, and not every one. The sample consists of over 150,000 clones, about four fifths of them appearing once. The origin of this receptor is a girl between 5 and 17 years old in good health and CMV-seropositive. The V and J genes are TRBV6-5 and TRBJ1-1, with 7 positions matching TRBD1. Sample: PBMCs. The CDR3 protein is CASSLSTGSRAEAFF. CDR3 bases: TGTGCCAGCAGTTTGTCGACAGGGAGTAGGGCTGAAGCTTTCTTT.